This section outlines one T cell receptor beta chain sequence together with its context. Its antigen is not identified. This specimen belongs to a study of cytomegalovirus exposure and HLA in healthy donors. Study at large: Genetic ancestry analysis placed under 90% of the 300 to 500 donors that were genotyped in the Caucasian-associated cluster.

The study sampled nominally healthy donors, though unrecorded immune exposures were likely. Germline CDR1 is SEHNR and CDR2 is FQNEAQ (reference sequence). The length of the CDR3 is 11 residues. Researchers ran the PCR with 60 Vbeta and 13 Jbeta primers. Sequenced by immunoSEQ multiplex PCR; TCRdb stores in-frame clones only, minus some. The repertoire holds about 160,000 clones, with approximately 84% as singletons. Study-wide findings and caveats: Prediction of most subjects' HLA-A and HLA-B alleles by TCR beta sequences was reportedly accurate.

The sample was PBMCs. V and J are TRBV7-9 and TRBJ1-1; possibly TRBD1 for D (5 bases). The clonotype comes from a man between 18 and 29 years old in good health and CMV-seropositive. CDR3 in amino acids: CSAGPAGEAFF. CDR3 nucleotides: TGTTCCGCAGGGCCGGCCGGTGAAGCTTTCTTT.